The 5 T cell receptor beta chains in this list originate from one sample, sequenced in a study of blood T cell repertoires in COVID-19. Data came from immunoSEQ multiplex PCR; TCRdb stores just in-frame clones and leaves some out. Of more than 250,000 clones listed, less than 85% were seen once; the top ten hold about 4.5%. The material sequenced was peripheral blood. The origin of the receptors is a man aged 55-75 years who had recovered from COVID-19.

Notes on this clone: At one boundary the junction diverges from the germline segment, which might be a read error. This chain connects TRBV19 to TRBJ1-2; D not resolved. Germline assignment: CDR1 LNHDA and CDR2 SQIVND (reference sequence). The CDR3 extends over 15 amino acids. The CDR3 loop is CASSLENPPVYGYTF. CDR3 nucleotide sequence: TGTGCCAGTAGTCTAGAAAACCCCCCGGTCTATGGCTACACCTTC.

The chain links TRBV18 to TRBJ2-7; D not resolved. Germline CDR1 is KGHSH and CDR2 is LQKENI. Trimming removed 3 bases from V and 6 bases from J, with 12 bases in between. The CDR3 sequence is 13 residues long. CDR3 region: CASSPKRGLEQYF. The CDR3 DNA follows: TGTGCCAGCTCACCGAAGCGCGGCCTCGAGCAGTACTTC.

This sequence joins TRBV9 and TRBJ1-1; TRBD1 matches 7 bases. J lost 8 bases, V lost 3 bases, and 7 bases had no gene match. There are 13 residues in the CDR3. Looked up from germline, CDR1 is SGDLS and CDR2 is YYNGEE. CDR3 sequence (DNA): TGTGCCAGCAGCGCTGGACGCAGGGGGGAAGCTTTCTTT. This sequence encodes CASSAGRRGEAFF.

This clone was counted a single time. The rearrangement uses TRBV5-1 and TRBJ1-2, with 8 bases matching TRBD1. Per the germline V gene, CDR1 is SGHRS and CDR2 is YFSETQ. This CDR3 has 15 residues. V shed 0 bases and J 4 bases; nucleotides not matched to a gene: 5. DNA for the CDR3: TGCGCCAGCAGCTTGGGACAGGGGACTACCTATGGCTACACCTTC. This codes for CASSLGQGTTYGYTF.

The chain has TRBV29-1 and TRBJ2-2; tentatively, D is TRBD2 (5 bases). The CDR3 loop spans 15 amino acids. With 4 bases removed from V and 2 bases from J, the gap between germline ends came to 14 bases. Germline assignment: CDR1 SQVTM and CDR2 ANQGSEA. The CDR3 is CSVGPDWGNTGELFF. The CDR3 nucleotides are TGCAGCGTTGGCCCGGACTGGGGAAACACCGGGGAGCTGTTTTTT.